This T cell receptor beta chain comes out of a study of T cells in Graves' hyperthyroidism and ophthalmopathy. The source material, RNA transcripts, was used to amplify TCR beta CDR3 regions. Carried out on the TCR CDR3, a first-round RT-PCR used the HTBI primer set. TCRdb called the multiplex PCR reads again in MiXCR, with one record for every CDR3 protein. Counted here are more than 450,000 distinct CDR3 sequences, approximately 14% occurring once; the ten biggest clones make up more than 11%. Germline V gene sequence: CDR1 SGHNT, CDR2 YENEEA. The V segment lost 5 bases and the J segment 1 base; nucleotides outside the gene matches: 6. This CDR3 contains 15 residues. This clonotype was counted ten times or more.

This receptor was taken from a woman aged 40 to 49 with Graves' hyperthyroidism. The V gene is TRBV11-3, the J gene TRBJ1-1, with 8 positions matching TRBD1. The specimen was blood. Here the CDR3 DNA reads TGTGCCAGCAGCCTAACGACAGGGGCGAACACTGAAGCTTTCTTT. As protein: CASSLTTGANTEAFF.